This TCR beta chain originates from a study of blood T cell repertoires in COVID-19. Overall study context: PBMCs, B-cell-depleted T cells, or T cells were the source of the cDNA or gDNA that made up the material.

The CDR3 totals 14 residues. Germline V gene data show CDR1 as SGHKS and CDR2 as YYEKEE (reference sequence). V dropped 1 base and J dropped 5 bases, with 10 bases sitting between them. The data were produced by immunoSEQ multiplex PCR, yet TCRdb's version contains in-frame clones alone and is incomplete. The data hold 200,000 to 250,000 clones, with around 90% observed a single time. Participant age was roughly 18 to 89 years, and participants resided in fewer than 25 US areas. The receptor was isolated from a woman in her forties or fifties who had recovered from COVID-19. Sequenced sample: PBMCs or T cells enriched from blood (not recorded which). The chain uses TRBV5-5 and TRBJ2-1; a weak D match, TRBD1 (5 bases). CDR3 DNA: TGTGCCAGCAGCTTGTCCCAGGGCCACAATGAGCAGTTCTTC. It codes for CASSLSQGHNEQFF.